This T cell receptor (beta chain) was sequenced during a study of blood T cell repertoires in COVID-19. Study at large: The United States, Italy and Spain supplied acute and convalescent COVID-19 samples. T cells, B-cell-depleted T cells, or PBMCs supplied cDNA or gDNA.

Trimming took 7 bases from V and 8 from J, leaving 18 bases between them. CDR1 and CDR2 (germline): SNHLY, FYNNEI. The CDR3 extends over 14 amino acids. As processed by the authors: It was from reference gene primer amplification that nucleated cell counts were estimated. Here immunoSEQ multiplex PCR was the method, and the copy in TCRdb shows in-frame clones only, minus some. The V and J calls and clone size come from that table; D and trimming were worked out from the DNA. The sample shows about 160,000 clones, about 80% of them seen only once. Input material: peripheral blood. The clonotype originates from a woman older than 75 with acute or convalescent COVID-19. V and J are TRBV2 and TRBJ2-1; D might be TRBD2 (6 bases). The CDR3 is CASTLYQRADEQFF. The CDR3 region has the DNA TGTGCCAGCACTCTTTATCAGCGGGCGGATGAGCAGTTCTTC.